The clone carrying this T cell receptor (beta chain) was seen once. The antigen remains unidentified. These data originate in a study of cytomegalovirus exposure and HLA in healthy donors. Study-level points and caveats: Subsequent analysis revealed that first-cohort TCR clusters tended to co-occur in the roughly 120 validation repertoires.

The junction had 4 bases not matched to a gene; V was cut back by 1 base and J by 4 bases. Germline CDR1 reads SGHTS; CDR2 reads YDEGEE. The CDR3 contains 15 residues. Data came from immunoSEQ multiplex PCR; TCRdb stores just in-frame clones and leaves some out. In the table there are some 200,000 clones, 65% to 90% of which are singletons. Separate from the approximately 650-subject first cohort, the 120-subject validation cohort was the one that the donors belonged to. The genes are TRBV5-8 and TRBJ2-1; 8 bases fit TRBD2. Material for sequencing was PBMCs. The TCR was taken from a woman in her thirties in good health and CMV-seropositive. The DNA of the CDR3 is TGTGCCAGCAGCTTGACTAGCGGAGCTTACAATGAGCAGTTCTTC. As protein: CASSLTSGAYNEQFF.